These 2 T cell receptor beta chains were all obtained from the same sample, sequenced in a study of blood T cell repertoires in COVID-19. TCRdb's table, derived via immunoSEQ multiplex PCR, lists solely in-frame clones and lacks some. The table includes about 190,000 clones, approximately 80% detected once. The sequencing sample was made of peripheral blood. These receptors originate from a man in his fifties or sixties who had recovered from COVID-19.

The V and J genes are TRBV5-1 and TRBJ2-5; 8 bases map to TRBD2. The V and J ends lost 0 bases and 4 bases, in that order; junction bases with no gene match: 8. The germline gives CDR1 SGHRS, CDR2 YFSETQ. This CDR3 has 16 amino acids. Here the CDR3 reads CASSLARLAGLETQYF. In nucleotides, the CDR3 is TGCGCCAGCAGCTTGGCTCGGCTAGCGGGCTTAGAGACCCAGTACTTC.

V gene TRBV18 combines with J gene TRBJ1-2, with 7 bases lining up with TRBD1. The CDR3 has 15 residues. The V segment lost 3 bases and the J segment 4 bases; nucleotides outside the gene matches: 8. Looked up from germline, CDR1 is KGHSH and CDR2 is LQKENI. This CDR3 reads CASSPGQTWGYGYTF. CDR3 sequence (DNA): TGTGCCAGCTCACCGGGACAGACCTGGGGCTATGGCTACACCTTC.